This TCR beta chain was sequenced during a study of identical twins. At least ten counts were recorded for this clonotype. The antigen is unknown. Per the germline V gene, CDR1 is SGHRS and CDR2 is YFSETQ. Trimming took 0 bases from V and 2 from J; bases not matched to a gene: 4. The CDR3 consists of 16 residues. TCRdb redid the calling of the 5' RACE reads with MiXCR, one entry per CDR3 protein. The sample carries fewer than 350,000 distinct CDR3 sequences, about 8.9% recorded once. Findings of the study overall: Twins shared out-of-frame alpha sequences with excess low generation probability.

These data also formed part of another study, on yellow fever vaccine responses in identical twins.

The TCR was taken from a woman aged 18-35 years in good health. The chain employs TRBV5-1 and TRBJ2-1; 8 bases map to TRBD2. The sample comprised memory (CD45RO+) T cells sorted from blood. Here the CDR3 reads CASSLGVLAAYNEQFF. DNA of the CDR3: TGCGCCAGCAGCTTGGGGGTACTAGCGGCCTACAATGAGCAGTTCTTC.